What follows are 27 T cell receptor beta chains derived from one specimen sequenced in a study of early T cells in non-severe SARS-CoV-2 infection. TCRdb redid the calling of the 5' RACE reads with MiXCR, one entry per CDR3 protein. The table records around 55,000 distinct CDR3 sequences, under 15% of them present only once. This specimen consisted of whole blood, obtained at baseline. The source of these receptors is an adult who was a healthcare worker with PCR-confirmed SARS-CoV-2 infection or an uninfected control (not recorded which).

This clonotype has only a few counts. The V call is TRBV28, the J call TRBJ2-4; D remains unclear. Looked up from germline, CDR1 is MDHEN and CDR2 is SYDVKM. Trimming took off 6 bases at V and 2 bases at J, with 8 bases between the two ends. The CDR3 spans 13 residues. The CDR3 spells CASRDAPKNIQYF. The CDR3 region has the DNA TGTGCCAGCAGGGACGCCCCCAAAAACATTCAGTACTTC. Based on the CDR3 plus reference TRBV28 and TRBJ2-4, the full variable domain is DVKVTQSSRYLVKRTGEKVFLECVQDMDHENMFWYRQDPGLGLRLIYFSYDVKMKEKGDIPEGYSVSREKKERFSLILESASTNQTSMYLCASRDAPKNIQYFGAGTRLSVL.

This clonotype turned up a few times. The chain employs TRBV7-8 and TRBJ2-3; D unresolved. Germline V gives CDR1 SGHVS, CDR2 FQNEAQ. The CDR3 consists of 16 residues. The V gene lost 5 bases and the J gene lost 0 bases, with 15 bases spanning the gap. In nucleotides, the CDR3 is TGTGCCAGCAGCATTCACCCCCGACCTAGCACAGATACGCAGTATTTT. Protein sequence: CASSIHPRPSTDTQYF.

The chain carries TRBV5-5 and TRBJ1-3, with 7 bases matching TRBD1. The ends lost 4 bases at V and 4 bases at J; junction bases unmatched: 5. CDR1 is SGHKS and CDR2 is YYEKEE in the germline V gene (reference sequence). This CDR3 comprises 14 residues. In nucleotides, the CDR3 is TGTGCCAGCAGCCCCAGGGGGGTCGGAAACACCATATATTTT. This gives the protein CASSPRGVGNTIYF.

V gene TRBV6-6 combines with J gene TRBJ1-4; 7 bases match TRBD1. Trimming took 6 bases from V and 1 from J; bases not matched to a gene: 5. The CDR3 has 15 residues. Germline-derived CDR1 and CDR2 are MNHNY and SVGAGI (reference sequence). The chain's CDR3 is CASSYRQGTNEKLFF. The CDR3 region has the DNA TGTGCCAGCAGCTATCGACAGGGAACTAATGAAAAACTGTTTTTT.

This clonotype appeared a few times. The CDR3 loop reads CASSSSGETQYF. CDR3 in DNA: TGTGCCAGCAGCAGTAGCGGCGAGACCCAGTACTTC. The J gene is TRBJ2-5, the V gene TRBV3-1, with D perhaps matching TRBD2 (6 bases). The CDR3 is made up of 12 amino acids. Germline CDR1 is LGHDT and CDR2 is YNNKEL (reference sequence). With 5 bases removed from V and 5 bases from J, the gap between germline ends came to 9 bases.

This clonotype has only a few counts. This chain connects TRBV9 to TRBJ2-7, with 10 bases identical to TRBD2. The V gene end was trimmed by 0 bases and the J gene end by 11 bases; junction bases not matched to a gene: 14. The CDR3 is made up of 16 amino acids. Germline CDR1 SGDLS, CDR2 YYNGEE. CDR3 nucleotide sequence: TGTGCCAGCAGCGTAGTAGGAGCGGGAGGGCCAAGTGGGGAGTACTTC. Translated: CASSVVGAGGPSGEYF.

In this sample, this clonotype turned up a few times. The chain joins TRBV9 to TRBJ2-2; 10 nucleotides match TRBD2. The V gene's germline CDR1 is SGDLS and CDR2 YYNGEE. The CDR3 is 17 residues long. Germline trimming cut 0 bases from V and 5 bases from J; bases unmatched to any gene: 7. The CDR3 region has the DNA TGTGCCAGCAGCGTAGGTCTAGCGGGGGAATATACCGGGGAGCTGTTTTTT. This codes for CASSVGLAGEYTGELFF.

CDR3 sequence reads: CSVSGTGRDFLDEKLFF. The CDR3 region has the DNA TGCAGCGTTTCGGGAACGGGCAGAGACTTTCTGGATGAAAAACTGTTTTTT. This sequence joins TRBV29-1 and TRBJ1-4, with D uncertain. The CDR3 spans 17 residues. Trimming pared 5 bases from V and 6 bases from J, leaving 25 bases between. The V gene's germline CDR1 is SQVTM and CDR2 ANQGSEA.

This clonotype was picked up a small number of times. The V gene is TRBV20-1, the J gene TRBJ1-5; D is unresolved. This CDR3 is built from 15 residues. Germline loops: CDR1 DFQATT, CDR2 SNEGSKA (reference sequence). The V and J ends lost 0 bases and 1 base respectively, with 10 bases between them. CDR3 amino acids: CSARDGRVSNQPQHF. DNA of the CDR3: TGCAGTGCTAGAGATGGTCGCGTGAGCAATCAGCCCCAGCATTTT.

The rearrangement uses TRBV20-1 and TRBJ2-7; TRBD2 matches 10 bases. This CDR3 has 14 residues. The J segment lost 4 bases and the V segment lost 6 bases, leaving 9 bases of the junction unmatched. Germline CDR1 and CDR2: DFQATT and SNEGSKA (reference sequence). The CDR3 DNA sequence: TGCAGTGCCCCGCGCTCTAGCGGGAGTTACGAGCAGTACTTC. It translates to CSAPRSSGSYEQYF.

A few counts support this clonotype. The chain couples TRBV12-3 or TRBV12-4 to TRBJ2-6, with D perhaps assigned TRBD1 or TRBD2 (5 bases each). Trimming removed 5 bases at V and 13 bases at J, with 18 bases between. The CDR3 is 14 residues long. The CDR3 protein is CASSPGTAGLVLTF. The CDR3 nucleotides read TGTGCCAGCAGTCCTGGGACGGCTGGGTTAGTCCTGACTTTC.

This clonotype was observed a handful of times. The chain is built from TRBV12-2 and TRBJ1-1; the table's D call, TRBD1, has no DNA check behind it. TRBV12-2 is labeled a pseudogene. This CDR3 has 15 amino acids. CDR3 nucleotide sequence: TGTGCAAGTCGCTTAGTCACAGGGGGTGGGACTGAAGCTTTCTTT. Residues: CASRLVTGGGTEAFF.

This clonotype was counted only a few times. The rearrangement joins TRBV28 to TRBJ1-6; TRBD1 agrees at 8 bases. V lost 8 bases, J lost 11 bases, and 5 bases stayed unmatched. Germline CDR1 reads MDHEN; CDR2 reads SYDVKM. The CDR3 runs 12 residues. The CDR3 coding sequence is TGTGCCAGCCGCTTACAGGGGGCACCCCTCCACTTT. This translates into CASRLQGAPLHF.

The chain combines TRBV5-1 with TRBJ2-7, with D hard to call. The germline V and J ends were trimmed by 1 base and 0 bases, with 8 bases remaining between them. Germline lookup yields CDR1 SGHRS and CDR2 YFSETQ. The CDR3 sequence is 14 residues long. The CDR3 sequence: CASSLQLSSYEQYF. The CDR3, as DNA: TGCGCCAGCAGCTTGCAACTTAGCTCCTACGAGCAGTACTTC. Full variable domain (remainder filled in from reference TRBV5-1 and TRBJ2-7): KAGVTQTPRYLIKTRGQQVTLSCSPISGHRSVSWYQQTPGQGLQFLFEYFSETQRNKGNFPGRFSGRQFSNSRSEMNVSTLELGDSALYLCASSLQLSSYEQYFGPGTRLTVT.

This clonotype has a handful of counts. The chain employs TRBV12-3 or TRBV12-4 and TRBJ2-5; 8 bases align to TRBD1. The CDR3 runs to 16 residues. V was pared by 3 bases and J by 3 bases, with 9 bases of the junction left unmatched. The CDR3 DNA reads TGTGCCAGCAGTTTTTCCGGGACAGGCCAGGAAGAGACCCAGTACTTC. It specifies CASSFSGTGQEETQYF.

The J gene is TRBJ2-7, the V gene TRBV10-3; 7 nucleotides line up with TRBD1. V shed 9 bases and J 0 bases; nucleotides not matched to a gene: 8. This CDR3 is built from 14 residues. CDR1 is ENHRY and CDR2 is SYGVKD in the germline V gene. For the CDR3, the DNA is TGTGCCATTTCGGAAGGGGGCCTCTCCTACGAGCAGTACTTC. As protein: CAISEGGLSYEQYF.

This clonotype was seen a few times. The V call is TRBV28, the J call TRBJ1-6; D is perhaps TRBD1 (5 bases). The CDR3 spans 14 residues. CDR1 is MDHEN and CDR2 is SYDVKM in the germline V gene. The germline V and J ends were trimmed by 5 bases and 6 bases, with 11 bases remaining between them. The CDR3 region has the DNA TGTGCCAGCAGTGGGGGGGTTGGTAATTCACCCCTCCACTTT. Translation: CASSGGVGNSPLHF.

Worth noting for this clonotype: The junction does not match germline at one end; this may be a read error. This CDR3 is CTSSITGKQPQHF. DNA of the CDR3: TGTACCAGTAGTATAACAGGGAAACAGCCCCAGCATTTT. The chain carries TRBV19 and TRBJ1-5, with D possibly being TRBD1 (6 bases). The CDR3 covers 13 residues. Germline V gene sequence: CDR1 LNHDA, CDR2 SQIVND (reference sequence).

In DNA form, the CDR3 reads TGTGCCAGCAGTGAGGAGACAGGGACCTACAATGAGCAGTTCTTC. Translated: CASSEETGTYNEQFF. The V gene is TRBV2, the J gene TRBJ2-1; 7 bases are shared with TRBD1. J was trimmed by 2 bases and V by 3 bases; bases with no gene match: 4. Germline CDR1 reads SNHLY; CDR2 reads FYNNEI. The CDR3 spans 15 residues.

V gene TRBV27 combines with J gene TRBJ1-1, with D maybe TRBD1 (6 bases). The V gene lost 5 bases and the J gene lost 5 bases, with 12 bases spanning the gap. Per germline, CDR1 MNHEY and CDR2 SMNVEV (reference sequence). CDR3 length equals 13 residues. The CDR3 here is CASSLQGKTEAFF. Here the CDR3 DNA reads TGTGCCAGCAGTCTCCAGGGGAAAACTGAAGCTTTCTTT.

The chain employs TRBV6-2 or TRBV6-3 and TRBJ2-3; D possibly corresponds to TRBD2 (6 bases). V gave up 4 bases and J gave up 0 bases, with 17 bases separating them. The CDR3 is 17 amino acids. Germline lookup yields CDR1 MNHEY and CDR2 SVGEGT. The CDR3 sequence: CASSLSGDVPSTDTQYF. For the CDR3, the DNA is TGTGCCAGCAGTTTATCGGGGGACGTTCCTAGCACAGATACGCAGTATTTT.

The J gene is TRBJ1-1, the V gene TRBV7-9, with 7 bases lining up with TRBD1. Germline V gene data show CDR1 as SEHNR and CDR2 as FQNEAQ (reference sequence). This CDR3 has 14 residues. V gave up 4 bases and J gave up 0 bases; unmatched junction bases: 2. As DNA, the CDR3 is TGTGCCAGCAGCTGGGGACAGATGAACACTGAAGCTTTCTTT. Protein: CASSWGQMNTEAFF.

In its sample, this clonotype was seen a few times. The J gene is TRBJ1-4, the V gene TRBV7-9, with D possibly matching TRBD1 (6 bases). Germline V CDR1 and CDR2: SEHNR, FQNEAQ (reference sequence). CDR3 length equals 17 residues. Trimming removed 5 bases at V and 0 bases at J, with 16 bases between. CDR3 DNA sequence: TGTGCCAGCAGCCCCGTGGGGGCGGGTACAACTAATGAAAAACTGTTTTTT. Protein product: CASSPVGAGTTNEKLFF.

The V and J genes are TRBV12-3 or TRBV12-4 and TRBJ1-2; D is ambiguous. V dropped 0 bases and J dropped 4 bases, with 3 bases sitting between them. The CDR3 spans 12 residues. The CDR3 coding sequence is TGTGCCAGCAGTTTAGCGGTCTATGGCTACACCTTC. Its protein is CASSLAVYGYTF.

The J gene is TRBJ2-3, the V gene TRBV7-9; D may be TRBD2 (6 bases). Germline V CDR1 and CDR2: SEHNR, FQNEAQ (reference sequence). The V and J ends lost 5 bases and 2 bases respectively, with 20 bases between them. The CDR3 is 17 residues long. CDR3 amino acids: CASSPPGGGPFTDTQYF. The DNA of the CDR3 is TGTGCCAGCAGCCCCCCGGGTGGAGGGCCGTTCACAGATACGCAGTATTTT.

This clonotype was seen only a few times. V is TRBV11-3 and J is TRBJ2-3; D is unclear. Trimming removed 5 bases from V and 2 bases from J, with 17 bases in between. CDR1 and CDR2 from the germline V gene are SGHNT and YENEEA. CDR3 size: 16 residues. The CDR3 sequence: CASSPRMAENTDTQYF. The CDR3 coding sequence is TGTGCCAGCAGCCCAAGGATGGCAGAAAACACAGATACGCAGTATTTT.

This clonotype was seen more than once but under ten times. The chain combines TRBV18 with TRBJ2-2, with TRBD1 matching over 10 bases. The CDR3 totals 15 residues. The V gene's germline CDR1 is KGHSH and CDR2 LQKENI. After removal of 6 bases from V and 3 bases from J, the junction contained 4 bases not matched to a gene. The DNA for the CDR3 is TGTGCCAGCTCGATCGGGACAGGGGACACCGGGGAGCTGTTTTTT. This gives the protein CASSIGTGDTGELFF. The whole variable domain, filled in from reference TRBV18 and TRBJ2-2, reads NAGVMQNPRHLVRRRGQEARLRCSPMKGHSHVYWYRQLPEEGLKFMVYLQKENIIDESGMPKERFSAEFPKEGPSILRIQQVVRGDSAAYFCASSIGTGDTGELFFGEGSRLTVL.